The next 14 T cell receptor beta chains were all read from a single sample in a study of stem cell transplantation in POMP-related autoinflammatory disease. Data came from immunoSEQ multiplex PCR; TCRdb stores just in-frame clones and leaves some out. Among roughly 570 clones listed, approximately 90% were seen once. Sequenced material: CD4+ follicular helper T cells (Tfh) from PBMCs, taken after stem cell transplantation. These receptors came from a human patient with POMP-related autoinflammation and immune dysregulation (PRAID). Some T cells may possibly be graft donor cells.

This chain uses TRBV28 with TRBJ2-3; TRBD2 matches 13 bases. The CDR3 spans 19 residues. Germline V gives CDR1 MDHEN, CDR2 SYDVKM. With V trimmed by 3 bases and J by 4 bases, 13 bases remained unmatched. The CDR3 region has the DNA TGTGCCAGCAGTTTCCGATTTGATCTGGGACTAGCGGGATCAGATACGCAGTATTTT. Its protein is CASSFRFDLGLAGSDTQYF.

This clone was seen a few times. This rearrangement joins TRBV27 to TRBJ2-3; TRBD2 is a possible D gene (6 bases). Germline V lookup: CDR1 MNHEY, CDR2 SMNVEV (reference sequence). The CDR3 is 15 amino acids. V dropped 4 bases and J dropped 4 bases, with 15 bases sitting between them. CDR3 bases: TGTGCCAGCAGTTCATACCTTGCGGGATCAGATACGCAGTATTTT. Protein sequence: CASSSYLAGSDTQYF.

This chain joins TRBV30 and TRBJ1-4, with unresolved D. V gave up 3 bases and J gave up 2 bases, with 13 bases separating them. This CDR3 spans 15 amino acids. Germline CDR1 is GTSNPN and CDR2 is SVGIG (reference sequence). Written as DNA, the CDR3 is TGTGCCTGGAGCCCCGCCGGTCGGACTAATGAAAAACTGTTTTTT. Its protein is CAWSPAGRTNEKLFF.

V is TRBV5-1 and J is TRBJ2-1; 9 positions agree with TRBD2. The V and J ends lost 5 bases and 1 base, in that order; junction bases with no gene match: 4. CDR1 and CDR2 from the germline V gene are SGHRS and YFSETQ. This CDR3 spans 15 amino acids. CDR3 loop: CASRETSGSYNEQFF. The CDR3 DNA sequence: TGCGCCAGCAGGGAGACTAGCGGTTCCTACAATGAGCAGTTCTTC.

The chain recombines TRBV6-4 with TRBJ1-4, with D perhaps TRBD1 (6 bases). This CDR3 is built from 15 residues. V lost 7 bases to trimming and J lost 4 bases, with 16 bases between them. Germline assignment: CDR1 MRHNA and CDR2 SNTAGT. The CDR3 DNA reads as TGTGCCAGCAAGCCCGGACAGTCACGTAATGAAAAACTGTTTTTT. Encoded protein: CASKPGQSRNEKLFF.

V gene TRBV5-5 combines with J gene TRBJ2-7, with D perhaps TRBD2 (5 bases). The CDR3 is 15 amino acids. CDR1 is SGHKS, CDR2 YYEKEE, per germline (reference sequence). V was clipped by 4 bases and J by 2 bases, with 16 bases between them. CDR3 coding DNA: TGTGCCAGCAGCCTTGAGGGAGTGGGCACCTACGAGCAGTACTTC. Its translation is CASSLEGVGTYEQYF.

The chain recombines TRBV24-1 with TRBJ1-2; 12 bases align to TRBD1. The CDR3 totals 15 residues. Unmatched junction bases numbered 6, after V lost 4 bases and J lost 7 bases. Germline CDR1 and CDR2: KGHDR and SFDVKD. CDR3 amino acids: CATSEAGQGAFGYTF. CDR3 nucleotides: TGTGCCACCAGTGAGGCGGGACAGGGGGCTTTTGGCTACACCTTC.

The chain uses TRBV29-1 and TRBJ1-1, with a possible D match to TRBD1 (5 bases). CDR1 is SQVTM and CDR2 is ANQGSEA in the germline V gene. V was clipped by 5 bases and J by 1 base, with 14 bases between them. The CDR3 extends over 14 amino acids. The CDR3 loop is CSVWKQGTNTEAFF. The CDR3 region has the DNA TGCAGCGTTTGGAAGCAGGGCACGAACACTGAAGCTTTCTTT.

The rearrangement links TRBV6-5 to TRBJ1-2, with a tentative D call TRBD1 (5 bases). V was cut by 6 bases and J by 4 bases, with 12 bases left in between. This CDR3 has 13 amino acids. Germline values: CDR1 MNHEY, CDR2 SVGAGI. The CDR3 region is CASRKRQSYGYTF. CDR3 in DNA: TGTGCCAGCAGAAAGAGACAGAGCTATGGCTACACCTTC.

This clone has just one count. One end of the junction fails to match germline, which may point to a read error. This sequence joins TRBV3-1 (or the pseudogene TRBV3-2) and TRBJ2-5; TRBD2 matches 11 bases. This CDR3 comprises 12 residues. Germline-derived CDR1 and CDR2 are LGHDT and YNNKEL (reference sequence). The CDR3 DNA reads TGTGCCAGCAGCCCCGAGGGACTAGCGGTCCACTTC. It is translated as CASSPEGLAVHF.

The chain links TRBV7-3 to TRBJ2-5; D not certain. The CDR3 runs to 13 residues. Deletions cut 5 bases from V and 3 bases from J, with 10 bases between. Germline CDR1 reads SGHTA; CDR2 reads FQGTGA. DNA of the CDR3: TGTGCCAGCAGCCTGGATAGAAAAGAGACCCAGTACTTC. It codes for CASSLDRKETQYF.

The chain uses TRBV5-1 and TRBJ1-5, with TRBD1 matching 7 bases. Trimming removed 0 bases from V and 6 bases from J; junction bases left unmatched: 9. The V gene's germline CDR1 is SGHRS and CDR2 YFSETQ. The CDR3 totals 16 residues. The CDR3 nucleotides read TGCGCCAGCAGCTTGGGGGACCACCAGGGGGGTCAGCCCCAGCATTTT. Translation: CASSLGDHQGGQPQHF. Combining the CDR3 with reference TRBV5-1 and TRBJ1-5 gives the whole variable domain KAGVTQTPRYLIKTRGQQVTLSCSPISGHRSVSWYQQTPGQGLQFLFEYFSETQRNKGNFPGRFSGRQFSNSRSEMNVSTLELGDSALYLCASSLGDHQGGQPQHFGDGTRLSIL.

This chain links TRBV7-9 with TRBJ1-1; the D gene is possibly TRBD1 (6 bases). The CDR3 consists of 18 residues. CDR1 and CDR2 (germline): SEHNR, FQNEAQ (reference sequence). V lost 5 bases, J lost 1 base, and 23 bases lay in between. Written as DNA, the CDR3 is TGTGCCAGCAGCACCGACTATACCCTCAAGGGGGGGAACACTGAAGCTTTCTTT. Translating it yields CASSTDYTLKGGNTEAFF.

The rearrangement uses TRBV15 and TRBJ2-5; D is perhaps TRBD1 (7 bases). This CDR3 is 13 amino acids long. Germline CDR1 is LNHNV and CDR2 is YYDKDF (reference sequence). V lost 6 bases, J lost 6 bases, and 14 bases lay in between. The CDR3 region is CATSATGRKTQYF. The CDR3 DNA reads TGTGCCACCAGTGCGACAGGGAGGAAGACCCAGTACTTC. Variable domain in full (rest from reference TRBV15 and TRBJ2-5): DAMVIQNPRYQVTQFGKPVTLSCSQTLNHNVMYWYQQKSSQAPKLLFHYYDKDFNNEADTPDNFQSRRPNTSFCFLDIRSPGLGDTAMYLCATSATGRKTQYFGPGTRLLVL.